This T cell receptor beta chain was captured in a study of blood T cell repertoires in COVID-19 (dated by TCRdb to the early 2020s). Context from the whole study: Collaborator samples came from the United States, Italy and Spain and covered acute and convalescent phases of COVID-19. Samples came from the ongoing ImmuneRACE study (first 160 participants) plus 1,254 subjects from 6 global collaborators. Deeply sampled blood TCRbeta repertoires from subjects exposed to, actively infected with, or recovered from COVID-19 were included in the dataset. The prospective study material was composed of cDNA or gDNA derived from T cells, B-cell-depleted T cells, or PBMCs. The repertoires were released in a freely available public database meant as a resource for research on the immune response to SARS-CoV-2. HLA class I and class II types, where available, came from metadata supplied by the sample provider rather than from assay-based typing. Sample metadata almost always included a de-identified subject ID, COVID-19 status, age in years and sex. Findings and caveats that apply to the study as a whole: The amount of clinical and demographic metadata varied by source and participant and was provided uncurated.

TCRbeta CDR3 regions were amplified from genomic DNA by means of the immunoSEQ Assay, a bias-controlled multiplex PCR. The authors' pipeline ran thus. Nucleated cell counts per sample were estimated from amplification of reference gene primers within the assay. To quantify the absolute abundance of each unique TCRbeta CDR3 rearrangement, sequence reads were collapsed and filtered. For each sample, productive Simpson clonality was calculated as the square root of Simpson's diversity index over productive rearrangements. Held by TCRdb, this immuneACCESS table contains in-frame sequences only and omits some clones. Under half of the omission traces to an unresolved V gene where checked; the cause of the rest is unknown. From that table come the V and J calls and clone size; the DNA was used to work out D and trimming. A total of about 380,000 clones appear in this sample, around nine tenths of them only once. The top ten clones comprise around 1.2% of the sample.

The germline V gene (reference sequence) supplies CDR1 LNHDA and CDR2 SQIVND. Its CDR3 holds 14 amino acids, cysteine through phenylalanine. The retained sequence is limited to the CDR3, 42 bases, with the frame set at the first base. The germline V and J ends show losses of 3 bases and 0 bases respectively, and no gene match explains 1 base of the junction. In the prospective study, participants were roughly 18 to 95 years old, resided in 20 to 30 geographic areas of the United States, and were enrolled through a virtual design. In the prospective study, participants were assigned to cohorts based on the clinical history participants reported in a screening survey and a study questionnaire. ImmuneRACE Cohort 3 recovered participants were defined by two consecutive negative NP/OP PCR tests, healthcare professional clearance, or symptom resolution. Each participant in the prospective study had whole blood, serum and a nasopharyngeal or oropharyngeal swab collected by mobile phlebotomists. Over a 2-month period, participants in the prospective study had the option of providing additional blood draws and questionnaires. Before DNA extraction, blood samples from the prospective study were shipped at room temperature or frozen.

For this clone: Its antigen target is currently unknown. It has no much larger one-base neighbor in the sample; base qualities were not kept.

This sequence was found in a woman between 18 and 29 years old who had recovered from COVID-19. The chain uses TRBV19 and TRBJ2-7, with 8 bases aligning to TRBD2. Sequencing input: PBMCs or T cells enriched from blood (not recorded which). The nucleotide sequence is TGTGCCAGTAGTATCGCGGGGGGCTCCTACGAGCAGTACTTC. Its protein reads: CASSIAGGSYEQYF.